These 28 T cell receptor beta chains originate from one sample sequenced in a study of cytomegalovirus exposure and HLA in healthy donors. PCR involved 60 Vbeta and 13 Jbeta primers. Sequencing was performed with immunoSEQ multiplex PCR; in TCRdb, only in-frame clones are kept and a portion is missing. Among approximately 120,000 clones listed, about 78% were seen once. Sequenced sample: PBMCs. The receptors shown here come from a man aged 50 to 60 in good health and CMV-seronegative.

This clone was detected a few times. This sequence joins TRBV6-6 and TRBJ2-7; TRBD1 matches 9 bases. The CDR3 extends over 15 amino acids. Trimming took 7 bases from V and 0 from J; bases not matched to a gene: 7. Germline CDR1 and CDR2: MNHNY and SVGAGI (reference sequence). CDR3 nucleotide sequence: TGTGCCAGCACCAGGGACAGGGAAAGCTCCTACGAGCAGTACTTC. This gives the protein CASTRDRESSYEQYF.

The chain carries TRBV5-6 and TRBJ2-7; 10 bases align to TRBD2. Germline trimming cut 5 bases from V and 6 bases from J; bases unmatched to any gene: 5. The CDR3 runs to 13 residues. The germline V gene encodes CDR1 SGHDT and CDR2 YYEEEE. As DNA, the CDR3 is TGTGCCAGCAGAGCTAGCGGGAGCGTCGAGCAGTACTTC. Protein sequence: CASRASGSVEQYF.

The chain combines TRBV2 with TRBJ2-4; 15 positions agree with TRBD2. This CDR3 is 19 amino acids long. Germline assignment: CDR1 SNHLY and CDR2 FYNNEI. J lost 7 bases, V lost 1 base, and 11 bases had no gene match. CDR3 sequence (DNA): TGTGCCAGCAGTGAAGAGAGTATAGGACTAGCGGGGGGGGAGAACATTCAGTACTTC. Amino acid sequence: CASSEESIGLAGGENIQYF.

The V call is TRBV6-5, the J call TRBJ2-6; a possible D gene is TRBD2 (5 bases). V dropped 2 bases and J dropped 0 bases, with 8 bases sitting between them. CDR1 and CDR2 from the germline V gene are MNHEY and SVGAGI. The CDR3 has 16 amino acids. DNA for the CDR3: TGTGCCAGCAGTTACCTCCGGGGCTCTGGGGCCAACGTCCTGACTTTC. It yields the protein CASSYLRGSGANVLTF.

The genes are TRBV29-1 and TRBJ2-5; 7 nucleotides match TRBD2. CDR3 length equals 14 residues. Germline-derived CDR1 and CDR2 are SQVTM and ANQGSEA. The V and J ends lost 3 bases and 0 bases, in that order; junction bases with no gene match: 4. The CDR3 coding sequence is TGCAGCGTTGACACTAGCGCGAACCAAGAGACCCAGTACTTC. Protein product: CSVDTSANQETQYF.

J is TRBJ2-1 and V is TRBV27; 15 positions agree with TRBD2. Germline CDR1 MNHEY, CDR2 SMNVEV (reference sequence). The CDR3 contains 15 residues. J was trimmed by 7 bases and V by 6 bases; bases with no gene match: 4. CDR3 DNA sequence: TGTGCCAGCAGCGGACTAGCGGGAGGGATAAATGAGCAGTTCTTC. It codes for CASSGLAGGINEQFF.

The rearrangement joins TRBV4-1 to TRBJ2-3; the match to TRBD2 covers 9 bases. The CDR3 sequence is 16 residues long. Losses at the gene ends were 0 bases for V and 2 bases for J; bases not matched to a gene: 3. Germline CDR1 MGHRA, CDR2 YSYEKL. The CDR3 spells CASSQDAGGHTDTQYF. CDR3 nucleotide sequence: TGCGCCAGCAGCCAAGATGCGGGAGGGCACACAGATACGCAGTATTTT.

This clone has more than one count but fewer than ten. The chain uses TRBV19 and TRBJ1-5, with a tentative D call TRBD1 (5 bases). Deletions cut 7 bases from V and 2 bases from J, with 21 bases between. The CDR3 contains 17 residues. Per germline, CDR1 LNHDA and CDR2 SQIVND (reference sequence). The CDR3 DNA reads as TGTGCCAGTAAGAGTGGGCTCCAGGGATTGGGCAATCAGCCCCAGCATTTT. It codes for CASKSGLQGLGNQPQHF.

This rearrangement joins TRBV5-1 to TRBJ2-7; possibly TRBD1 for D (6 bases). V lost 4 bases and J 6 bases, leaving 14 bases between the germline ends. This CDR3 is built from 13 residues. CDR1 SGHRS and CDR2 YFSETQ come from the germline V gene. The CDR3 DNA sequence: TGCGCCAGCAGCCGACACAGGGAATTCGAGCAGTACTTC. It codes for CASSRHREFEQYF.

In DNA form, the CDR3 reads TGTGCCAGCACCACCAGGAGCGGGAGGTCCCCCTACGAGCAGTACTTC. This encodes CASTTRSGRSPYEQYF. This chain uses TRBV28 with TRBJ2-7; the match to TRBD2 covers 9 bases. Trimming took 7 bases from V and 2 from J; bases not matched to a gene: 12. This CDR3 is built from 16 residues. CDR1 is MDHEN, CDR2 SYDVKM, per germline.

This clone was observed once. As DNA, the CDR3 is TGTGCCAGCACCCTACTTTCCAATGAGCAGTTCTTC. Encoded protein: CASTLLSNEQFF. This sequence joins TRBV2 and TRBJ2-1; D uncertain. Trimming took off 7 bases at V and 6 bases at J, with 10 bases between the two ends. The CDR3 is 12 amino acids. Germline CDR1 SNHLY, CDR2 FYNNEI.

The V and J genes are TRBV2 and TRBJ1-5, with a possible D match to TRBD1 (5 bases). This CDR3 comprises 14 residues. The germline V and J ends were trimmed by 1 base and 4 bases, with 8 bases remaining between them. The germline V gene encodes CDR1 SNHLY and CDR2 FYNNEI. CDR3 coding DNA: TGTGCCAGCAGTGAAGGGGGCAGAAATCAGCCCCAGCATTTT. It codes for CASSEGGRNQPQHF.

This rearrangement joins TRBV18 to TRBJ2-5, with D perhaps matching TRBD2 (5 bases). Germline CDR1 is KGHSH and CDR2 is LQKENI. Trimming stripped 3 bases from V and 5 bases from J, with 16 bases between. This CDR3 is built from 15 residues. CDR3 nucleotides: TGTGCCAGCTCACCCCGAGGCGGGTCTGGGGAGACCCAGTACTTC. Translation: CASSPRGGSGETQYF.

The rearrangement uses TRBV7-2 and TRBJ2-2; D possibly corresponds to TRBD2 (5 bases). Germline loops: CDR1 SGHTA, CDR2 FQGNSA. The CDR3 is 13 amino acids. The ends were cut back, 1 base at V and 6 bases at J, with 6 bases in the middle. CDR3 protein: CASSLGGSGELFF. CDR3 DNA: TGTGCCAGCAGCTTAGGCGGGTCCGGGGAGCTGTTTTTT.

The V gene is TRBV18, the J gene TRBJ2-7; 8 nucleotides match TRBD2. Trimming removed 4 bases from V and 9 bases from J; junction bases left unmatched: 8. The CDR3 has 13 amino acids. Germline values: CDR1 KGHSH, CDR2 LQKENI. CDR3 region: CASSRNREGWQYF. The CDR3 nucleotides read TGTGCCAGCTCACGGAACCGGGAGGGCTGGCAGTACTTC.

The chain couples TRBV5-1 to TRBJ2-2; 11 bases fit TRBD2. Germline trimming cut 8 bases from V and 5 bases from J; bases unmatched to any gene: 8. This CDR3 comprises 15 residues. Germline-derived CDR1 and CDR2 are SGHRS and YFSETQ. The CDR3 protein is CASKLAGVNTGELFF. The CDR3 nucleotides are TGCGCCAGTAAACTAGCGGGAGTAAATACCGGGGAGCTGTTTTTT.

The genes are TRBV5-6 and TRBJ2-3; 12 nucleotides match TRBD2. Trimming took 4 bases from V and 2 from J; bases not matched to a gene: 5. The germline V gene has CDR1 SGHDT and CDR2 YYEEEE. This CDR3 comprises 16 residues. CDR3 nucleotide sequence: TGTGCCAGCAGCGATGGACTAGCGGGGTTCACAGATACGCAGTATTTT. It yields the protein CASSDGLAGFTDTQYF.

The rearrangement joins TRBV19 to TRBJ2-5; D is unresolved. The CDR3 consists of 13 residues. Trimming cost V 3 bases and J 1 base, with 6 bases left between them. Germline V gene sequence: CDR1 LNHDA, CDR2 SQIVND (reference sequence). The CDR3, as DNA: TGTGCCAGTAGTATTTCGTTCCAAGAGACCCAGTACTTC. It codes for CASSISFQETQYF.

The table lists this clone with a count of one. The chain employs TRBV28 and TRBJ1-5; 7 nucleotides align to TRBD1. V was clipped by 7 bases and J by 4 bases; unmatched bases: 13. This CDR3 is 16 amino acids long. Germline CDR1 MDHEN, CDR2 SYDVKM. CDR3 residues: CASNHQGQRGNQPQHF. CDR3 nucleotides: TGTGCCAGCAATCACCAGGGACAGAGAGGAAATCAGCCCCAGCATTTT.

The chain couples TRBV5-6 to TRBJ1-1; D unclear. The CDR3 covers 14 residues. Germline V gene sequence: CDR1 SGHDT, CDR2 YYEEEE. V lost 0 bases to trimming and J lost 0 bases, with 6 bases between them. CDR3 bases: TGTGCCAGCAGCTTGGGACACATGAACACTGAAGCTTTCTTT. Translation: CASSLGHMNTEAFF.

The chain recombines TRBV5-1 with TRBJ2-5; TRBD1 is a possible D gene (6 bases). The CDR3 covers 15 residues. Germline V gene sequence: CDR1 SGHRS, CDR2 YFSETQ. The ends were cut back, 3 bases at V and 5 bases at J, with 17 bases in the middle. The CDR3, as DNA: TGCGCCAGCAGCTCTCAGGTGACTGGGGGCGAGACCCAGTACTTC. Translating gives CASSSQVTGGETQYF.

The CDR3 nucleotides read TGTGCCATCAGTGGGGGGACAGACTACGAGCAGTACTTC. Residues: CAISGGTDYEQYF. The chain is built from TRBV10-3 and TRBJ2-7; 7 bases line up with TRBD1. The CDR3 spans 13 residues. From germline, CDR1 is ENHRY and CDR2 SYGVKD. V trimming: 4 bases; J trimming: 3 bases; junction bases outside the gene matches: 3.

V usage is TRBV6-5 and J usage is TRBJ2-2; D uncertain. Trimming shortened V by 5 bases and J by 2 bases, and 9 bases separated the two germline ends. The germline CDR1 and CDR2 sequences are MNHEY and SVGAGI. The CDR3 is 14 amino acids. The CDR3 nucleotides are TGTGCCAGCAGTAGGTACAGAAACACCGGGGAGCTGTTTTTT. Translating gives CASSRYRNTGELFF.

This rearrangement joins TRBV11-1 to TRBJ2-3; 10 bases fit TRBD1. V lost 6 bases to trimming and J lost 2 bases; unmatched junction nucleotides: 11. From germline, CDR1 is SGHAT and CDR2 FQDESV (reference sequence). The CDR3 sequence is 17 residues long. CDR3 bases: TGTGCCAGCAGTTCTTCCGGGACAGGGGTCCCCACAGATACGCAGTATTTT. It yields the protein CASSSSGTGVPTDTQYF.

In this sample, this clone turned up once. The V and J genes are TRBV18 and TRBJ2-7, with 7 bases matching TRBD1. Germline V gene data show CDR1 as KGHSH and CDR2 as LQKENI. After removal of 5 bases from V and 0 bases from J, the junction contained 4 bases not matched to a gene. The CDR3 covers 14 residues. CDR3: CASSLRQGSYEQYF. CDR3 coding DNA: TGTGCCAGCTCATTGAGACAGGGCTCCTACGAGCAGTACTTC. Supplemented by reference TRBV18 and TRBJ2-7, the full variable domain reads NAGVMQNPRHLVRRRGQEARLRCSPMKGHSHVYWYRQLPEEGLKFMVYLQKENIIDESGMPKERFSAEFPKEGPSILRIQQVVRGDSAAYFCASSLRQGSYEQYFGPGTRLTVT.

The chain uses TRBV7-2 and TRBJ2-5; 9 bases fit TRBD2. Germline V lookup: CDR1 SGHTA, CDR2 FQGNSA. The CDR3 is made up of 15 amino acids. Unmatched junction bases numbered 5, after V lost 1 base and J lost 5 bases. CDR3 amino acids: CASSLEGGRGETQYF. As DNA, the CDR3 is TGTGCCAGCAGCTTAGAGGGCGGGAGGGGGGAGACCCAGTACTTC. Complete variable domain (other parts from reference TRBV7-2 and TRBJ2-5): GAGVSQSPSNKVTEKGKDVELRCDPISGHTALYWYRQSLGQGLEFLIYFQGNSAPDKSGLPSDRFSAERTGGSVSTLTIQRTQQEDSAVYLCASSLEGGRGETQYFGPGTRLLVL.

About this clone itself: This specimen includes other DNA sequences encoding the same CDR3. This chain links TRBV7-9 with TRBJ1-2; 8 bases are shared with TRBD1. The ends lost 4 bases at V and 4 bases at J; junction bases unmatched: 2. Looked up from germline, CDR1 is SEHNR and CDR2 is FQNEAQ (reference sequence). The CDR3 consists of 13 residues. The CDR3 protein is CASSSDRAYGYTF. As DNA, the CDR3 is TGTGCCAGCAGCTCGGACAGGGCCTATGGCTACACCTTC.

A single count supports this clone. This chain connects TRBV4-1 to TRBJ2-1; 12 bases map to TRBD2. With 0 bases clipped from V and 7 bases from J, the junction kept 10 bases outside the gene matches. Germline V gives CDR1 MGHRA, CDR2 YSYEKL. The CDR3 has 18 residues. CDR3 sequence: CASSQESSGRGWANEQFF. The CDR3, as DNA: TGCGCCAGCAGCCAAGAGTCTAGCGGGAGGGGCTGGGCGAATGAGCAGTTCTTC.